What follows are 3 T cell receptor beta chains derived from one specimen sequenced in a study of cytomegalovirus exposure and HLA in healthy donors. The PCR was carried out with 60 Vbeta primers and 13 Jbeta primers. Produced via immunoSEQ multiplex PCR; TCRdb's table is partial and in-frame only. The repertoire consists of about 140,000 clones, with 79% occurring once and the leading ten covering approximately 0.97%. Sequencing input: PBMCs. The receptors shown here come from a man between 18 and 35 years old in good health and CMV-seronegative.

A few counts support this clone. J is TRBJ2-2 and V is TRBV5-6; D possibly corresponds to TRBD2 (5 bases). CDR1 SGHDT and CDR2 YYEEEE come from the germline V gene. V lost 1 base, J lost 6 bases, and 7 bases lay in between. The CDR3 runs to 13 residues. CDR3 DNA: TGTGCCAGCAGCTTGAGAGGGCCCGGGGAGCTGTTTTTT. Its translation is CASSLRGPGELFF.

The chain recombines TRBV5-1 with TRBJ2-7; D is unclear. This CDR3 region has 12 residues. Germline CDR1 SGHRS, CDR2 YFSETQ. Trimming pared 3 bases from V and 6 bases from J, leaving 10 bases between. As DNA, the CDR3 is TGCGCCAGCAGCTCGACTCTCTCCGAGCAGTACTTC. As protein: CASSSTLSEQYF.

This chain joins TRBV12-5 and TRBJ2-5; 8 nucleotides agree with TRBD1. The CDR3 is 14 residues long. CDR1 LGHNT and CDR2 FRNRAP come from the germline V gene. V was pared by 6 bases and J by 2 bases, with 5 bases of the junction left unmatched. The CDR3 DNA is TGTGCTAGTGGCCGGGGGACAGGACAAGAGACCCAGTACTTC. Translation gives CASGRGTGQETQYF.